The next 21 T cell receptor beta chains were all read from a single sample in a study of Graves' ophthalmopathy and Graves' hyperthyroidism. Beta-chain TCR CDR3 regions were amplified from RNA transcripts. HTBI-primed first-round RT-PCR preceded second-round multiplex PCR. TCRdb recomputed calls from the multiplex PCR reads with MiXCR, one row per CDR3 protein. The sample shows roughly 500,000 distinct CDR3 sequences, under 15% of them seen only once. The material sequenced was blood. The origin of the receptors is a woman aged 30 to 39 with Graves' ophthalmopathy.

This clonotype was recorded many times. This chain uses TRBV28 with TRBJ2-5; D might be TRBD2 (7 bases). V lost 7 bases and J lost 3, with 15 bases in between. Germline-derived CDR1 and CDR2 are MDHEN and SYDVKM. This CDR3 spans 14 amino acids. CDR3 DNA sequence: TGTGCCAGCAATGCCGGGGGGCGGGAAGAGACCCAGTACTTC. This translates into CASNAGGREETQYF.

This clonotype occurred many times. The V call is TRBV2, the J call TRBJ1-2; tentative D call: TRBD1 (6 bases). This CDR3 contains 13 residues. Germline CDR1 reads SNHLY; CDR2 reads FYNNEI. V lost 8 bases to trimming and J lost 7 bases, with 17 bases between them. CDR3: CASHRTATIGYTF. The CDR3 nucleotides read TGTGCCAGCCATCGGACAGCCACTATTGGCTACACCTTC. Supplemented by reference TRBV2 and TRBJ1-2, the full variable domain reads EPEVTQTPSHQVTQMGQEVILRCVPISNHLYFYWYRQILGQKVEFLVSFYNNEISEKSEIFDDQFSVERPDGSNFTLKIRSTKLEDSAMYFCASHRTATIGYTFGSGTRLTVV.

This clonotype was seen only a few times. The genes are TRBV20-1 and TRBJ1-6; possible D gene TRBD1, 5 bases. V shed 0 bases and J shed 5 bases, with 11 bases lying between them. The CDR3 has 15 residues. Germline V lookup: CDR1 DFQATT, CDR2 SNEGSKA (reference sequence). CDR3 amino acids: CSARDAGTDNSPLHF. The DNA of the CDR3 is TGCAGTGCTAGAGACGCCGGGACTGATAATTCACCCCTCCACTTT.

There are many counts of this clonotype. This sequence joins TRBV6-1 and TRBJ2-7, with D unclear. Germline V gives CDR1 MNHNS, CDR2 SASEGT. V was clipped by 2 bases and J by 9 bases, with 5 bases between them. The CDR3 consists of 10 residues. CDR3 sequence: CASSEFLQYF. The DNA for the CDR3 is TGTGCCAGCAGTGAATTCTTGCAGTACTTC.

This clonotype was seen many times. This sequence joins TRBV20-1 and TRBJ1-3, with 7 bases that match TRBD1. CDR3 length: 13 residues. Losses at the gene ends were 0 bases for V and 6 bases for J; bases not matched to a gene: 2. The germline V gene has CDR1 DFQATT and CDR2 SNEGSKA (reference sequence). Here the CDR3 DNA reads TGCAGTGCTAGAGAGGACAGGAAAAACACCATATATTTT. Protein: CSAREDRKNTIYF.

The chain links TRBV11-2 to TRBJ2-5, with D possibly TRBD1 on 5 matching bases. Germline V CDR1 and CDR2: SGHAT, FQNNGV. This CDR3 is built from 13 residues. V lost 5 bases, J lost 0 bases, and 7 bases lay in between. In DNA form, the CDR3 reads TGTGCCAGCAGCCTACAGGACCAAGAGACCCAGTACTTC. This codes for CASSLQDQETQYF.

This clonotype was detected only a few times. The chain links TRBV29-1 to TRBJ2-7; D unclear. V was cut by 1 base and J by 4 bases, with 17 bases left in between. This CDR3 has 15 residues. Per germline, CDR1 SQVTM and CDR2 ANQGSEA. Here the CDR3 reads CSVEGVKGLGYEQYF. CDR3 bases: TGCAGCGTTGAAGGCGTGAAAGGGCTAGGGTACGAGCAGTACTTC.

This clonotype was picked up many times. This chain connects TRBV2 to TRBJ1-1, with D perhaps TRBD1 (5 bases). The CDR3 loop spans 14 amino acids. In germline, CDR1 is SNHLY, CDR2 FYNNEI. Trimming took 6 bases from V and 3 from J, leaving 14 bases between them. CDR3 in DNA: TGTGCCAGCAGCGGTACAGGTTGGGACACTGAAGCTTTCTTT. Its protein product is CASSGTGWDTEAFF.

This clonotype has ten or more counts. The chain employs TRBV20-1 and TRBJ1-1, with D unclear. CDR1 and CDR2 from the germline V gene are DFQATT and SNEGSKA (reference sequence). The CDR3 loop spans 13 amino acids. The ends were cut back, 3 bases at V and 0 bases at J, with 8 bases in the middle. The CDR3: CSASSWVNTEAFF. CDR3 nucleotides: TGCAGTGCTAGTTCGTGGGTGAACACTGAAGCTTTCTTT.

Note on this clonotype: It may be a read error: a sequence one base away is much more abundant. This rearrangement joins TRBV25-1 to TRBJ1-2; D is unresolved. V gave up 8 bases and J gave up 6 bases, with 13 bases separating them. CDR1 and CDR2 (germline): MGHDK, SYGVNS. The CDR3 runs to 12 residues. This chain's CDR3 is CASVREGHGYTF. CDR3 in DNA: TGTGCCAGCGTACGGGAGGGCCATGGCTACACCTTC.

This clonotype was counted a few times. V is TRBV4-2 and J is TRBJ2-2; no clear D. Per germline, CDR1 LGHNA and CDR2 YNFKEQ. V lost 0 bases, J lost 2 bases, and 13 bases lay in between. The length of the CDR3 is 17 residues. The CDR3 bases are TGTGCCAGCAGCCAAGATATTTTAGACATTAACACCGGGGAGCTGTTTTTT. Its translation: CASSQDILDINTGELFF.

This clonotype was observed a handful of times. The CDR3 DNA follows: TGTGCCAGCAGCCCTGGGCGGGGGTTCGTCGTCGAGCAGTACTTC. Protein sequence: CASSPGRGFVVEQYF. The chain links TRBV3-1 to TRBJ2-7; TRBD2 agrees at 7 bases. The CDR3 contains 15 residues. Looked up from germline, CDR1 is LGHDT and CDR2 is YNNKEL (reference sequence). J lost 6 bases, V lost 4 bases, and 12 bases had no gene match.

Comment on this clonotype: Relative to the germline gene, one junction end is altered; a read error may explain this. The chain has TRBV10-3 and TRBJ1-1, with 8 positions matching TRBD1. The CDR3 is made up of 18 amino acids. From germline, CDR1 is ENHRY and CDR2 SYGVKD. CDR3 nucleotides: TGTACCATCAGGCTCCGCGACAGGGGCCGCCCCGTGAACACTGAAGCTTTCTTT. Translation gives CTIRLRDRGRPVNTEAFF.

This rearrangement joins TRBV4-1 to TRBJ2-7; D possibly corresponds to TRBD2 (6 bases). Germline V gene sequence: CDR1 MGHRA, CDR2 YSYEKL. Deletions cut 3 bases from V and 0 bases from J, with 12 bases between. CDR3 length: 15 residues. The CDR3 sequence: CASSQISGSSYEQYF. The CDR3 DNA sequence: TGCGCCAGCAGCCAGATTAGCGGCAGCTCCTACGAGCAGTACTTC.

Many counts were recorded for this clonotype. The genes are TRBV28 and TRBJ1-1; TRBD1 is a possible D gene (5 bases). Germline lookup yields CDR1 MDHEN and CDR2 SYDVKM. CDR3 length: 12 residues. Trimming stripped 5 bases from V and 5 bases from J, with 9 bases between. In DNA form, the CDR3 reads TGTGCCAGCAGTGGGGCGGGAACTGAAGCTTTCTTT. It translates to CASSGAGTEAFF.

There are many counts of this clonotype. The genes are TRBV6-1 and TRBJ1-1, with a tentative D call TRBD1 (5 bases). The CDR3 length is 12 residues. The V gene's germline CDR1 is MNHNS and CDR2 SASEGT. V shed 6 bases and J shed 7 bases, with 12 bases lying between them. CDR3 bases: TGTGCCAGCAGCTCTGGGACTTTTGAAGCTTTCTTT. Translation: CASSSGTFEAFF.

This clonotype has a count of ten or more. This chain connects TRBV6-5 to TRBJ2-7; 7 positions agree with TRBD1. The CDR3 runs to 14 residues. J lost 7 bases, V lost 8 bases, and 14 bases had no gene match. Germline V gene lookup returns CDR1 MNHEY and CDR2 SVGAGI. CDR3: CASSPGGQSTEQYF. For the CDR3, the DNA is TGTGCCAGCTCTCCAGGGGGACAATCTACGGAGCAGTACTTC.

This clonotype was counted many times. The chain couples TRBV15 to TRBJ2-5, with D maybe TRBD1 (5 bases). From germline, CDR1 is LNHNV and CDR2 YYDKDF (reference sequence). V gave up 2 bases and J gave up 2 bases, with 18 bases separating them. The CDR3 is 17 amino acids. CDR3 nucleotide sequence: TGTGCCACCAGCAGACCGACACAGGCGATTGGTCAAGAGACCCAGTACTTC. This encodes CATSRPTQAIGQETQYF.

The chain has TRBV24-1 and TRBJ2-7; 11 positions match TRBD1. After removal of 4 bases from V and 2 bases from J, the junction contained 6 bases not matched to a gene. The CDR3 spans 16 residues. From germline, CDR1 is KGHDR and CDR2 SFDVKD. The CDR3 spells CATSDSTGQGAYEQYF. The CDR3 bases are TGTGCCACCAGTGACTCCACGGGACAGGGGGCCTACGAGCAGTACTTC.

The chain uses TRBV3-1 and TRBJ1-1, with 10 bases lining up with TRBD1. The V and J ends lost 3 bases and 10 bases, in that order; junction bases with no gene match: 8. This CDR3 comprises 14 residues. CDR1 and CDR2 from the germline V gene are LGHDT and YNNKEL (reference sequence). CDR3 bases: TGTGCCAGCAGCCAGAAGGGACAGGGGAAACGAGCTTTCTTT. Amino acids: CASSQKGQGKRAFF.

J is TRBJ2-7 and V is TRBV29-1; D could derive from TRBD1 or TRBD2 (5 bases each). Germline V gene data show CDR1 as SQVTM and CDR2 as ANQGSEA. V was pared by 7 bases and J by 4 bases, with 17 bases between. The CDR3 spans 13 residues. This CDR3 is CSAGVGAGYEQYF. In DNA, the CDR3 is TGCAGCGCCGGGGTAGGGGCCGGGTACGAGCAGTACTTC.